This T cell receptor (beta chain) was captured in a study of T cell changes during pregnancy in multiple sclerosis. This CDR3 spans 14 amino acids. V lost 2 bases and J 7 bases, leaving 13 bases between the germline ends. Germline values: CDR1 SGHTS, CDR2 YDEGEE. Data came from immunoSEQ multiplex PCR; TCRdb stores just in-frame clones and leaves some out. The sample consists of about 48,000 clones, 94% of them appearing once. The TCR sequence derives from a female donor with multiple sclerosis, enrolled in a pregnancy study. The chain combines TRBV5-8 with TRBJ1-5; TRBD1 might be the D (5 bases). This material consisted of CD4+ T cells from peripheral blood mononuclear cells, taken in the first trimester of pregnancy. The CDR3 DNA reads as TGTGCCAGCAGCTTAGGTCGGGCAGGGCAGCCCCAGCATTTT. It yields the protein CASSLGRAGQPQHF.